This T cell receptor beta chain was observed in a study of T cell repertoires in cytomegalovirus infection. Turning to the study itself: Through public TCR beta signatures, both CMV infection and matching HLA type were indicated. Notes on the study in general: Dominating the ex vivo response were TCR beta clonotypes that were CMV-specific and HLA-C-restricted.

This clonotype was observed a handful of times. Its cognate antigen is unknown. TCRdb re-derived calls from the reads in MiXCR, one entry per CDR3 protein. The data contain around 630,000 distinct CDR3 sequences, approximately 24% of them singletons. The ends were cut back, 10 bases at V and 8 bases at J, with 15 bases in the middle. The CDR3 extends over 12 amino acids. The V gene's germline CDR1 is SNHLY and CDR2 FYNNEI. The TCR sequence derives from a human donor in good health (CMV status not recorded). Some clones in this sample may be carry-over from other donors' samples. The J gene is TRBJ2-1, the V gene TRBV2, with D possibly matching TRBD1 (6 bases). The sequenced sample was CD8+ T cells from PBMCs. This CDR3 is CAIHLQGDEQFF. Here the CDR3 DNA reads TGTGCCATCCACTTACAGGGCGATGAGCAGTTCTTC. The full variable domain, with the rest looked up from reference TRBV2 and TRBJ2-1, is EPEVTQTPSHQVTQMGQEVILRCVPISNHLYFYWYRQILGQKVEFLVSFYNNEISEKSEIFDDQFSVERPDGSNFTLKIRSTKLEDSAMYFCAIHLQGDEQFFGPGTRLTVL.